Following are 18 T cell receptor beta chains from one sample sequenced in a study of T cells after yellow fever vaccination. TCRdb passed the 5' RACE reads through MiXCR, listing each CDR3 protein once. Among approximately 300,000 distinct CDR3 sequences listed, roughly 10% were seen once. The sequences come from CD4+ T cells sorted from PBMCs, collected 45 days after the yellow fever booster vaccination. These receptors were collected from a man aged 18 to 35 who received the YFV17D yellow fever vaccine.

The gene calls are TRBV4-1 and TRBJ1-4, with TRBD1 as a possible D gene (6 bases). This CDR3 comprises 15 residues. The V end lost 1 base, the J end lost 8 bases, and 14 bases lay between the germline ends. Germline CDR1 MGHRA, CDR2 YSYEKL. DNA of the CDR3: TGCGCCAGCAGCCAAGCGGACGGGGGCCTGGAAAAACTGTTTTTT. Protein product: CASSQADGGLEKLFF.

V usage is TRBV7-2 and J usage is TRBJ2-3; 10 bases are shared with TRBD2. CDR1 SGHTA and CDR2 FQGNSA come from the germline V gene. With V trimmed by 5 bases and J by 9 bases, 11 bases remained unmatched. The CDR3 length is 15 residues. CDR3: CASSQTRLAGETQYF. CDR3 DNA sequence: TGTGCCAGCAGCCAGACCCGGCTAGCGGGGGAGACGCAGTATTTT.

The chain uses TRBV4-2 and TRBJ1-5, with D hard to call. V was pared by 4 bases and J by 5 bases, with 9 bases between. The CDR3 consists of 13 residues. CDR1 and CDR2 from the germline V gene are LGHNA and YNFKEQ. CDR3: CASSLDNDQPQHF. The CDR3 region has the DNA TGTGCCAGCAGCCTAGATAACGATCAGCCCCAGCATTTT.

V is TRBV29-1 and J is TRBJ1-2; unclear D gene. Trimming shortened V by 6 bases and J by 0 bases, and 14 bases separated the two germline ends. CDR1 is SQVTM, CDR2 ANQGSEA, per germline. This CDR3 has 14 amino acids. CDR3 in amino acids: CSVRAAFPNYGYTF. CDR3 DNA sequence: TGCAGCGTGCGGGCAGCCTTCCCTAACTATGGCTACACCTTC. The variable domain in full, completed from reference TRBV29-1 and TRBJ1-2, reads SAVISQKPSRDICQRGTSLTIQCQVDSQVTMMFWYRQQPGQSLTLIATANQGSEATYESGFVIDKFPISRPNLTFSTLTVSNMSPEDSSIYLCSVRAAFPNYGYTFGSGTRLTVV.

A few counts support this clonotype. The chain carries TRBV21-1 and TRBJ1-1; the D call in the table, TRBD1, was not verified against the DNA. TRBV21-1 is listed as a pseudogene. The CDR3 consists of 14 residues. The CDR3 is CASSARARVTEAFF. The CDR3 nucleotides read TGTGCCAGCAGCGCCCGGGCACGGGTCACTGAAGCTTTCTTT.

The chain has TRBV6-2 or TRBV6-3 and TRBJ2-7; perhaps TRBD2 as D (5 bases). In germline, CDR1 is MNHEY, CDR2 SVGEGT. The CDR3 totals 13 residues. Trimming took 3 bases from V and 6 from J, leaving 12 bases between them. CDR3 region: CASSYRGRGEQYV. CDR3 nucleotides: TGTGCCAGCAGTTATCGAGGGAGAGGCGAGCAGTACGTC.

This clonotype came up a few times. The rearrangement links TRBV20-1 to TRBJ2-1, with TRBD2 as a possible D gene (6 bases). CDR1 and CDR2 (germline): DFQATT, SNEGSKA (reference sequence). V was pared by 4 bases and J by 9 bases, with 13 bases between. The CDR3 totals 12 residues. In DNA, the CDR3 is TGCAGTGCTACCCCCGGGGGTAGTGAGCAGTTCTTC. This gives the protein CSATPGGSEQFF.

This clonotype appeared a few times. The V gene is TRBV5-5, the J gene TRBJ1-1; D possibly corresponds to TRBD1 (5 bases). The germline gives CDR1 SGHKS, CDR2 YYEKEE (reference sequence). This CDR3 is built from 15 residues. V gave up 4 bases and J gave up 6 bases, with 19 bases separating them. CDR3 protein: CASSRLDSIGPEAFF. CDR3 coding DNA: TGTGCCAGCAGCCGATTAGACAGTATCGGGCCTGAAGCTTTCTTT.

CDR3 DNA: TGCAGTGCTAGAGCCCACAGGGGGCGTGAAGGGAGAGGCAATCAGCCCCAGCATTTT. Its translation is CSARAHRGREGRGNQPQHF. This chain connects TRBV20-1 to TRBJ1-5; 9 bases align to TRBD1. Germline CDR1 reads DFQATT; CDR2 reads SNEGSKA (reference sequence). The junction had 15 bases not matched to a gene; V was cut back by 1 base and J by 2 bases. The CDR3 spans 19 residues.

This clonotype was counted between two and nine times. The chain recombines TRBV6-2 or TRBV6-3 with TRBJ2-7, with 10 bases that match TRBD1. After removal of 6 bases from V and 3 bases from J, the junction contained 5 bases not matched to a gene. The germline V gene encodes CDR1 MNHEY and CDR2 SVGEGT. The CDR3 loop spans 14 amino acids. The CDR3 DNA is TGTGCCAGCAGAAGGGGACAGGGGTTCTACGAGCAGTACGTC. It yields the protein CASRRGQGFYEQYV.

The V gene is TRBV5-6, the J gene TRBJ1-2; 8 nucleotides align to TRBD1. J gave up 9 bases and V 6 bases, and 10 bases lay outside the gene matches. Germline CDR1 is SGHDT and CDR2 is YYEEEE. The CDR3 contains 13 residues. This chain's CDR3 is CASKGMGQVSYTF. CDR3 DNA sequence: TGTGCCAGCAAAGGTATGGGACAGGTCAGCTACACCTTC.

The table lists this clonotype with a few counts. This rearrangement joins TRBV20-1 to TRBJ2-3, with 12 bases lining up with TRBD2. V shed 4 bases, J shed 0 bases, and the junction held 5 bases outside the gene matches. CDR3 length: 16 residues. CDR1 DFQATT and CDR2 SNEGSKA come from the germline V gene (reference sequence). The CDR3 protein is CSAIGTSGSSTDTQYF. The CDR3 DNA reads TGCAGTGCTATCGGGACTAGCGGGTCTAGCACAGATACGCAGTATTTT.

This clonotype was seen only a few times. The CDR3 protein is CASSFRPGTATDTQYF. In DNA form, the CDR3 reads TGTGCCAGCAGCTTTCGCCCCGGGACAGCAACAGATACGCAGTATTTT. This chain connects TRBV7-8 to TRBJ2-3; 7 positions match TRBD1. CDR3 size: 16 residues. J was trimmed by 3 bases and V by 3 bases; bases with no gene match: 9. CDR1 and CDR2 from the germline V gene are SGHVS and FQNEAQ. Drawing the rest from reference TRBV7-8 and TRBJ2-3, the complete variable domain is GAGVSQSPRYKVAKRGQDVALRCDPISGHVSLFWYQQALGQGPEFLTYFQNEAQLDKSGLPSDRFFAERPEGSVSTLKIQRTQQEDSAVYLCASSFRPGTATDTQYFGPGTRLTVL.

This clonotype was picked up many times. CDR3 DNA: TGTGCCAGCAGTTACTCGCGGAACACTGAAGCTTTCTTT. Its translation: CASSYSRNTEAFF. The gene calls are TRBV6-2 or TRBV6-3 and TRBJ1-1; D call uncertain. This CDR3 contains 13 residues. Deletions cut 0 bases from V and 1 base from J, with 3 bases between. Germline V gene lookup returns CDR1 MNHEY and CDR2 SVGEGT.

In its sample, this clonotype was seen a few times. The rearrangement uses TRBV5-1 and TRBJ2-1, with 10 bases lining up with TRBD2. The germline V gene has CDR1 SGHRS and CDR2 YFSETQ. Trimming cost V 2 bases and J 4 bases; bases outside gene matches: 9. The CDR3 loop spans 17 amino acids. CDR3 DNA sequence: TGCGCCAGCAGCTTCCTCCCCACTAGCGGGGCATACAATGAGCAGTTCTTC. Its translation is CASSFLPTSGAYNEQFF.

This clonotype was counted a few times. As DNA, the CDR3 is TGCGCCAGCAGCTTGCAGGGTTCCCCCCTAGCCAAAAACATTCAGTACTTC. Its translation: CASSLQGSPLAKNIQYF. J is TRBJ2-4 and V is TRBV5-1; D perhaps matches TRBD1 (5 bases). The V gene's germline CDR1 is SGHRS and CDR2 YFSETQ. The CDR3 runs to 17 residues. Trimming removed 1 base at V and 0 bases at J, with 14 bases between. The whole variable domain, filled in from reference TRBV5-1 and TRBJ2-4, reads KAGVTQTPRYLIKTRGQQVTLSCSPISGHRSVSWYQQTPGQGLQFLFEYFSETQRNKGNFPGRFSGRQFSNSRSEMNVSTLELGDSALYLCASSLQGSPLAKNIQYFGAGTRLSVL.

In its sample, this clonotype was seen a few times. The J gene is TRBJ2-1, the V gene TRBV24-1; tentatively, D is TRBD2 (7 bases). The V end lost 5 bases, the J end lost 2 bases, and 21 bases lay between the germline ends. The CDR3 has 18 amino acids. Germline loops: CDR1 KGHDR, CDR2 SFDVKD. The CDR3 DNA is TGTGCCACCAGTGCTTATTTGGGGGGGCCCTCCCCCTACAATGAGCAGTTCTTC. Translated, it gives CATSAYLGGPSPYNEQFF.

This clonotype was seen at least ten times. This chain connects TRBV5-1 to TRBJ2-2, with D possibly being TRBD2 (6 bases). The CDR3 runs to 14 residues. Trimming removed 0 bases from V and 6 bases from J, with 9 bases in between. Germline V gene data show CDR1 as SGHRS and CDR2 as YFSETQ. For the CDR3, the DNA is TGCGCCAGCAGCTTGGCCGCGGGATCCGGGGAGCTGTTTTTT. Translated: CASSLAAGSGELFF. The full variable domain, in which reference TRBV5-1 and TRBJ2-2 provide the parts outside the CDR3, is KAGVTQTPRYLIKTRGQQVTLSCSPISGHRSVSWYQQTPGQGLQFLFEYFSETQRNKGNFPGRFSGRQFSNSRSEMNVSTLELGDSALYLCASSLAAGSGELFFGEGSRLTVL.